This TCR beta chain derives from a study of blood T cell repertoires in COVID-19. Study background: Sites across the United States, Italy and Spain contributed samples from acute and convalescent COVID-19. PBMCs, B-cell-depleted T cells, or T cells were the source of the cDNA or gDNA that made up the material.

Per the authors' pipeline: Reference gene primer amplification gave nucleated cell count estimates. Only in-frame clones appear in the TCRdb table, and some are missing; sequencing was by immunoSEQ multiplex PCR. The V and J calls and clone size were taken over from that table, and D and trimming were inferred from the DNA. The sample consists of approximately 26,000 clones, around 89% of them appearing once. The J segment lost 4 bases and the V segment lost 5 bases, leaving 14 bases of the junction unmatched. CDR3 length: 16 residues. Germline V gene data show CDR1 as MDHEN and CDR2 as SYDVKM. The receptor comes from an older woman with active COVID-19. This chain links TRBV28 with TRBJ2-7; 7 bases fit TRBD1. The sample taken for sequencing was peripheral blood. CDR3 nucleotides: TGTGCCAGCAGTACCCCCGGGACAGAAAAATTTTACGAGCAGTACTTC. As protein: CASSTPGTEKFYEQYF.